This TCR beta chain was obtained from a study of blood T cells in healthy people across ages. Overall study findings and caveats: Diversity of TCR beta per million T cells declined in a roughly linear way with age.

Points on this clonotype: Its antigen is not identified.

A sample-barcoded 5' primer and a J-beta primer mix were used in a second PCR of roughly 7 to 11 cycles. Each CDR3 protein gets one entry after TCRdb re-called the 5' RACE reads with MiXCR. Of approximately 1.5 million distinct CDR3 sequences listed, about 31% are singletons. Between the trimmed V and J ends, which lost 7 bases and 3 bases, there was a span of 13 bases. The CDR3 has 14 amino acids. The clonotype comes from a woman aged 30 to 39 in good health. The chain carries TRBV12-3 or TRBV12-4 and TRBJ1-5; D is ambiguous. The specimen was blood. The CDR3: CASNKGRLNQPQHF. CDR3 coding DNA: TGTGCCAGCAATAAGGGCCGCCTCAATCAGCCCCAGCATTTT.